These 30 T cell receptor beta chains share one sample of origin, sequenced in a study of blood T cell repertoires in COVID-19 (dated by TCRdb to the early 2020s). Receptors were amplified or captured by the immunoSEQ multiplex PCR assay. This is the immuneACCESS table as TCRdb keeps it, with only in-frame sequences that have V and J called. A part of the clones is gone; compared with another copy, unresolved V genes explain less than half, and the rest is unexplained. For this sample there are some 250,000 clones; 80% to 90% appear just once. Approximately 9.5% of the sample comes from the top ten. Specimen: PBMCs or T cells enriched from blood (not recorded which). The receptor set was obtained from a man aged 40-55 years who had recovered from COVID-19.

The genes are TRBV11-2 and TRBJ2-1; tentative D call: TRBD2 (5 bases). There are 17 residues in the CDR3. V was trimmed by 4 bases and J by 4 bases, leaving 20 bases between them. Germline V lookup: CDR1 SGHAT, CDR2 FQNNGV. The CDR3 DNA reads TGTGCCAGCAGCTCCACCCAGCCAGCGGTAGGGTACAATGAGCAGTTCTTC. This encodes CASSSTQPAVGYNEQFF.

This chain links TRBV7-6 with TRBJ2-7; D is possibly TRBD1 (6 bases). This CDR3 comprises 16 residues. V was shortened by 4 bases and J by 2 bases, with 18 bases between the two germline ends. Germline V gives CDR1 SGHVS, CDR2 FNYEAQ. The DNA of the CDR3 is TGTGCCAGCAGCTCCCGATACGGGACACGCGCCTACGAGCAGTACTTC. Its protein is CASSSRYGTRAYEQYF.

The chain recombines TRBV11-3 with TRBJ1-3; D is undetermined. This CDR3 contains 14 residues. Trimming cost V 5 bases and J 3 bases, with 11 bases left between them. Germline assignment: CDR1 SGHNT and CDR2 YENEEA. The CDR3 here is CASSRERVGNTIYF. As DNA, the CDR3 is TGTGCCAGCAGCCGAGAGAGGGTTGGAAACACCATATATTTT.

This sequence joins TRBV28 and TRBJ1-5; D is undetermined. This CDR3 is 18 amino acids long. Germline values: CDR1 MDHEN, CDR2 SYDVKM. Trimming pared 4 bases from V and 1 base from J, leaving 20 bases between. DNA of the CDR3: TGTGCCAGCAGTTCTATCAGTCTGGACTGGAGGAGCAATCAGCCCCAGCATTTT. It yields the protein CASSSISLDWRSNQPQHF.

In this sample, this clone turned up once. The chain's CDR3 is CASSLVWQSGSTYEQYF. The CDR3 bases are TGTGCCAGCAGCTTAGTGTGGCAGTCAGGGTCCACCTACGAGCAGTACTTC. The V and J genes are TRBV7-2 and TRBJ2-7; tentative D call: TRBD1 (5 bases). V was shortened by 1 base and J by 2 bases, with 18 bases between the two germline ends. The V gene's germline CDR1 is SGHTA and CDR2 FQGNSA. The CDR3 covers 17 residues.

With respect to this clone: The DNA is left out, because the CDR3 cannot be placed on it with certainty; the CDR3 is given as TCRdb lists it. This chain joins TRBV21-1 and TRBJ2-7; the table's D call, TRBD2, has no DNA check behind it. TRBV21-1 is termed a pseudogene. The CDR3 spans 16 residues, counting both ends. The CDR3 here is CASSKVGSGSSYEQYF.

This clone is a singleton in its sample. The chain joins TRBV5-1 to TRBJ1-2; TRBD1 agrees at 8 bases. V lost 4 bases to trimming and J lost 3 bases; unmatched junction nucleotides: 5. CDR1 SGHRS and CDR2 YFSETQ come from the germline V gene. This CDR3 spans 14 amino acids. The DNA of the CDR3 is TGCGCCAGCAGCAGACAGGGGTTGGACTATGGCTACACCTTC. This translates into CASSRQGLDYGYTF.

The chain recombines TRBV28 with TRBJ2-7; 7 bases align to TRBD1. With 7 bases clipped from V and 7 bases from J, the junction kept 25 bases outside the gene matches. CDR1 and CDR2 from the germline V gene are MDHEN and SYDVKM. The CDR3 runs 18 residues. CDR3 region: CASKFGYTRDRRWWEQYF. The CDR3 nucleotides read TGTGCCAGCAAGTTCGGATATACCCGGGACAGAAGATGGTGGGAGCAGTACTTC.

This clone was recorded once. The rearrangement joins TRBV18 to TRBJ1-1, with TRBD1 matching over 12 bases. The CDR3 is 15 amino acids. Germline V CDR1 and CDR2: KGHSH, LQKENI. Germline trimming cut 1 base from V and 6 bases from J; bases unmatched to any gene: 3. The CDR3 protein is CASSPQGQGASEAFF. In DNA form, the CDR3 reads TGTGCCAGCTCACCACAGGGACAGGGGGCTTCTGAAGCTTTCTTT. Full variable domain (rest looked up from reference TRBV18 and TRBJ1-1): NAGVMQNPRHLVRRRGQEARLRCSPMKGHSHVYWYRQLPEEGLKFMVYLQKENIIDESGMPKERFSAEFPKEGPSILRIQQVVRGDSAAYFCASSPQGQGASEAFFGQGTRLTVV.

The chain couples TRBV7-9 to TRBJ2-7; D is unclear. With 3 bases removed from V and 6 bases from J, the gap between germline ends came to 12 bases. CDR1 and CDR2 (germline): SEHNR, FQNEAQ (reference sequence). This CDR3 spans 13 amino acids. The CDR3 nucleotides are TGTGCCAGCAGCTTCATCCTTTACGGCGAGCAGTACTTC. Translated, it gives CASSFILYGEQYF.

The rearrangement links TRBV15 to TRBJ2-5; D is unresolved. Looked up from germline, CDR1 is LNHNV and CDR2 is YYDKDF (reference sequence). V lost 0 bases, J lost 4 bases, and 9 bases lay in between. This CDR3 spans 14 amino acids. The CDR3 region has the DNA TGTGCCACCAGCAGAGATATTACAGTAGAGACCCAGTACTTC. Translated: CATSRDITVETQYF.

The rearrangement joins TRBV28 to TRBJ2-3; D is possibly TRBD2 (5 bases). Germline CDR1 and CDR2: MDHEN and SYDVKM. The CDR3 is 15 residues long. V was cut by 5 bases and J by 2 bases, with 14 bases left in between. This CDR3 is CASSGVGETTDTQYF. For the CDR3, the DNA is TGTGCCAGCAGTGGGGTCGGGGAAACCACAGATACGCAGTATTTT. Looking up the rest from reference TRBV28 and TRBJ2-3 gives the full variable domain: DVKVTQSSRYLVKRTGEKVFLECVQDMDHENMFWYRQDPGLGLRLIYFSYDVKMKEKGDIPEGYSVSREKKERFSLILESASTNQTSMYLCASSGVGETTDTQYFGPGTRLTVL.

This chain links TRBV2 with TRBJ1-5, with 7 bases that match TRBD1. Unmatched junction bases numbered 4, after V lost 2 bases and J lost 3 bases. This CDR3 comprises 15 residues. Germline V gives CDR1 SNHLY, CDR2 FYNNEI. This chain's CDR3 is CASSERGGANQPQHF. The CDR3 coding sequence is TGTGCCAGCAGTGAACGAGGGGGCGCCAATCAGCCCCAGCATTTT. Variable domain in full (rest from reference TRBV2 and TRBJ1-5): EPEVTQTPSHQVTQMGQEVILRCVPISNHLYFYWYRQILGQKVEFLVSFYNNEISEKSEIFDDQFSVERPDGSNFTLKIRSTKLEDSAMYFCASSERGGANQPQHFGDGTRLSIL.

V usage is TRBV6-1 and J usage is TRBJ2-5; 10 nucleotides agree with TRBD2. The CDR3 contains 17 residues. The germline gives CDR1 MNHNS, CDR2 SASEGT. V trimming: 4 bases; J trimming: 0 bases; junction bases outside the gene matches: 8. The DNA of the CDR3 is TGTGCCAGCAGTGGGAGTCCGGGACTAGCGTACCAAGAGACCCAGTACTTC. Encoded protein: CASSGSPGLAYQETQYF.

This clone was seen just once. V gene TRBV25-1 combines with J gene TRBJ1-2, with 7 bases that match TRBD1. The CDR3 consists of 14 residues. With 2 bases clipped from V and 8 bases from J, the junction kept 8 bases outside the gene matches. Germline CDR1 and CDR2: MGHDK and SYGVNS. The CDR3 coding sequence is TGTGCCAGCAGTGAACGGGGGGGGACAGACGGCTACACCTTC. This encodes CASSERGGTDGYTF.

CDR3 amino acids: CASSSTGGDYEQYF. In nucleotides, the CDR3 is TGTGCCAGCAGCTCGACAGGGGGCGATTACGAGCAGTACTTC. V usage is TRBV7-3 and J usage is TRBJ2-7, with 10 bases matching TRBD1. The J segment lost 4 bases and the V segment lost 4 bases, leaving 4 bases of the junction unmatched. The germline CDR1 and CDR2 sequences are SGHTA and FQGTGA. This CDR3 is 14 amino acids long.

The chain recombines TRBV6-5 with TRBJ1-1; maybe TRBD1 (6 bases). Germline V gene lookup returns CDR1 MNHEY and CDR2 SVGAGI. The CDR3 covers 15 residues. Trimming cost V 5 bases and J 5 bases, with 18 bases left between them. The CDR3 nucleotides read TGTGCCAGCAGTCATGGGACATCCTCGTGGACTGAAGCTTTCTTT. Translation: CASSHGTSSWTEAFF.

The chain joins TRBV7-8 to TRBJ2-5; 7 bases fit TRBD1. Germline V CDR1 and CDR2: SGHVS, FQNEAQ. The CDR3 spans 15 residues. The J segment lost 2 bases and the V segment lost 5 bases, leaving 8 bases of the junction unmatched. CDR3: CASSPGQIVQETQYF. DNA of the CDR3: TGTGCCAGCAGCCCGGGACAGATAGTTCAAGAGACCCAGTACTTC.

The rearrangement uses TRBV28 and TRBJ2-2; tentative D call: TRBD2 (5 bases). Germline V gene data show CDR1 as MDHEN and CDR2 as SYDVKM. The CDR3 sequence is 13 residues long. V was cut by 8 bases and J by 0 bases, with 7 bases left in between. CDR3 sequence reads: CASGSTNTGELFF. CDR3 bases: TGTGCCAGCGGGAGTACGAACACCGGGGAGCTGTTTTTT.

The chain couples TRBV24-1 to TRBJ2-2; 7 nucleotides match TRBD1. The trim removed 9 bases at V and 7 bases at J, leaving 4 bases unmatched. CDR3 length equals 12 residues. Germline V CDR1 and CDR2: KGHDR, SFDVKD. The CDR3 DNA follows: TGTGCCACCCAACAGGGGAACGGGGAGCTGTTTTTT. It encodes CATQQGNGELFF.

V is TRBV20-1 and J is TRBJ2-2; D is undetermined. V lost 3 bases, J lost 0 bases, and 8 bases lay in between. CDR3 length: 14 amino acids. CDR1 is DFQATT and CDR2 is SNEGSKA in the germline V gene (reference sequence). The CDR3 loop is CSASSEPNTGELFF. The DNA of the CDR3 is TGCAGTGCTAGTTCAGAACCGAACACCGGGGAGCTGTTTTTT.

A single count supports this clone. The CDR3 coding sequence is TGCGCCAGCAGCTTCGCCGGGACAGGGGGCCTTAGGAACACTGAAGCTTTCTTT. Translating it yields CASSFAGTGGLRNTEAFF. The rearrangement joins TRBV5-1 to TRBJ1-1; 12 bases map to TRBD1. CDR3 length: 18 residues. The V gene's germline CDR1 is SGHRS and CDR2 YFSETQ. J gave up 1 base and V 2 bases, and 9 bases lay outside the gene matches.

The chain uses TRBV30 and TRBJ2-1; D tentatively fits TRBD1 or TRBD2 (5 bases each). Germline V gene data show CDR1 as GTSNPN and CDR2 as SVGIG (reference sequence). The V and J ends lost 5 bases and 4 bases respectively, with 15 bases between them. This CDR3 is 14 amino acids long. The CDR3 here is CAWGRNRQYNEQFF. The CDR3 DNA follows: TGTGCCTGGGGGAGAAATCGACAGTACAATGAGCAGTTCTTC.

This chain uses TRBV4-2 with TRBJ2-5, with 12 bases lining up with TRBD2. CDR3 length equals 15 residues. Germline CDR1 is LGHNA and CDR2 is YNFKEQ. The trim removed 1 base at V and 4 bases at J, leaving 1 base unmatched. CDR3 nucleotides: TGTGCCAGCAGCCAAGCACTAGCGGGAGGAGAGACCCAGTACTTC. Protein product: CASSQALAGGETQYF.

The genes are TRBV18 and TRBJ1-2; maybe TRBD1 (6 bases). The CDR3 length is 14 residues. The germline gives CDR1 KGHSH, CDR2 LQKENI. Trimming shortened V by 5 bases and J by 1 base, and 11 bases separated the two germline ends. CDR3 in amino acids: CASSSGTNNYGYTF. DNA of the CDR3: TGTGCCAGCTCATCCGGGACAAATAACTATGGCTACACCTTC.

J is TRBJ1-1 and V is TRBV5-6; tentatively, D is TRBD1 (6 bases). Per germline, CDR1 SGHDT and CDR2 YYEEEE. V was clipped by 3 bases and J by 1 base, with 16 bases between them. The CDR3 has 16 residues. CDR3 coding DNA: TGTGCCAGCAGCTCAATCTATCGACAGGAGAACACTGAAGCTTTCTTT. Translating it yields CASSSIYRQENTEAFF.

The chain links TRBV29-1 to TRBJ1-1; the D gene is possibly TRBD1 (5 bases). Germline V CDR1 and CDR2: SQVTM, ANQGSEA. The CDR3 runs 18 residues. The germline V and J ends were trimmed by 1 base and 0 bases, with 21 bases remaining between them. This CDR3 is CSVEGTIAGTAMNTEAFF. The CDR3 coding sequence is TGCAGCGTTGAAGGGACGATCGCGGGGACGGCTATGAACACTGAAGCTTTCTTT.

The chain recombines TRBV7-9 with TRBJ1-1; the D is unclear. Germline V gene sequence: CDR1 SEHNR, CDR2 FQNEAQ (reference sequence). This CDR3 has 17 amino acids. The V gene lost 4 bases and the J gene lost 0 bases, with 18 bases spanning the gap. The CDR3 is CASSSNKAFTVNTEAFF. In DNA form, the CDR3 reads TGTGCCAGCAGCTCCAACAAGGCTTTTACAGTGAACACTGAAGCTTTCTTT.

Here the CDR3 reads CASRRDSLPQPQHF. CDR3 bases: TGTGCCAGCAGAAGGGACAGTTTACCTCAGCCCCAGCATTTT. The chain has TRBV28 and TRBJ1-5; 7 nucleotides line up with TRBD1. The CDR3 sequence is 14 residues long. Germline V lookup: CDR1 MDHEN, CDR2 SYDVKM. V gave up 6 bases and J gave up 6 bases; unmatched junction bases: 8.

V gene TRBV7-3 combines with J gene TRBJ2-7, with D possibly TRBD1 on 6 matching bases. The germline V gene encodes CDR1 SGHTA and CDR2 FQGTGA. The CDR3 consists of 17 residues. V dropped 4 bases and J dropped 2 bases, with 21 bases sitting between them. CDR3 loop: CASSSKRDTAKAYEQYF. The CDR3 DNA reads TGTGCCAGCAGCTCAAAAAGGGACACCGCTAAGGCCTACGAGCAGTACTTC. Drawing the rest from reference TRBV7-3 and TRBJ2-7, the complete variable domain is GAGVSQTPSNKVTEKGKYVELRCDPISGHTALYWYRQSLGQGPEFLIYFQGTGAADDSGLPNDRFFAVRPEGSVSTLKIQRTERGDSAVYLCASSSKRDTAKAYEQYFGPGTRLTVT.